The 14 T cell receptor beta chains in this list originate from one sample, sequenced in a study of cytomegalovirus exposure and HLA in healthy donors. The primer mix had 60 Vbeta and 13 Jbeta primers. Measured with immunoSEQ multiplex PCR; TCRdb has only the in-frame clones, and not every one. The sample shows more than 65,000 clones, 60% to 80% of them seen only once. What was sequenced was PBMCs. Every receptor here comes from a woman in her thirties or forties in good health and CMV-seropositive.

The chain is built from TRBV5-6 and TRBJ2-1, with 12 bases fitting TRBD2. V dropped 4 bases and J dropped 6; count of bases not matched to a gene: 5. This CDR3 spans 15 amino acids. Germline CDR1 SGHDT, CDR2 YYEEEE. The CDR3 DNA reads TGTGCCAGCAGCCCCCCTAGCGGGGGGGCCAATGAGCAGTTCTTC. Residues: CASSPPSGGANEQFF.

V usage is TRBV5-1 and J usage is TRBJ1-2; D gene unclear. Trimming left V 0 bases short and J 6 bases short, with 12 bases between. Germline CDR1 is SGHRS and CDR2 is YFSETQ. The CDR3 sequence is 14 residues long. As DNA, the CDR3 is TGCGCCAGCAGCTTGGTTCGGGGATCTAATGGCTACACCTTC. Protein product: CASSLVRGSNGYTF. The whole variable domain, filled in from reference TRBV5-1 and TRBJ1-2, reads KAGVTQTPRYLIKTRGQQVTLSCSPISGHRSVSWYQQTPGQGLQFLFEYFSETQRNKGNFPGRFSGRQFSNSRSEMNVSTLELGDSALYLCASSLVRGSNGYTFGSGTRLTVV.

This chain connects TRBV5-1 to TRBJ1-6, with D unresolved. Germline V CDR1 and CDR2: SGHRS, YFSETQ. Between the trimmed V and J ends, which lost 6 bases and 7 bases, there was a span of 17 bases. The length of the CDR3 is 15 residues. The CDR3 DNA follows: TGCGCCAGCAAGGTAGTCACCGCGGGGAATTCACCCCTCCACTTT. Its translation: CASKVVTAGNSPLHF.

The V and J genes are TRBV2 and TRBJ1-4, with D perhaps matching TRBD1 (6 bases). V dropped 8 bases and J dropped 7 bases, with 17 bases sitting between them. Germline CDR1 reads SNHLY; CDR2 reads FYNNEI. This CDR3 region has 14 residues. CDR3 coding DNA: TGTGCCAGCCTGGTTAAGAGGGGGAGTGAAAAACTGTTTTTT. Translation gives CASLVKRGSEKLFF.

The rearrangement links TRBV9 to TRBJ1-1; no clear D. The V end lost 0 bases, the J end lost 6 bases, and 15 bases lay between the germline ends. The CDR3 is 15 amino acids. Germline CDR1 is SGDLS and CDR2 is YYNGEE. DNA of the CDR3: TGTGCCAGCAGCGTAGGGGAGGGAAGAAGATCTGAAGCTTTCTTT. Protein: CASSVGEGRRSEAFF.

V and J are TRBV6-5 and TRBJ1-2, with D possibly matching TRBD1 (5 bases). Germline values: CDR1 MNHEY, CDR2 SVGAGI. Trimming pared 2 bases from V and 8 bases from J, leaving 12 bases between. This CDR3 has 13 residues. The CDR3 sequence is CASSYAGGEGYTF. The CDR3 region has the DNA TGTGCCAGCAGTTACGCGGGGGGAGAAGGCTACACCTTC.

This rearrangement joins TRBV6-5 to TRBJ1-5; D uncertain. CDR1 MNHEY and CDR2 SVGAGI come from the germline V gene. The CDR3 extends over 13 amino acids. The V and J ends lost 2 bases and 6 bases respectively, with 8 bases between them. This CDR3 reads CASSYNGGQPQHF. The CDR3 region has the DNA TGTGCCAGCAGTTACAACGGTGGTCAGCCCCAGCATTTT.

The chain employs TRBV7-2 and TRBJ2-2, with a weak D call TRBD1 (6 bases). The CDR3 contains 15 residues. In germline, CDR1 is SGHTA, CDR2 FQGNSA. The ends were cut back, 7 bases at V and 5 bases at J, with 17 bases in the middle. CDR3 bases: TGTGCCAGCACCACAGGGTTATTGCGTACCGGGGAGCTGTTTTTT. Encoded protein: CASTTGLLRTGELFF.

The chain carries TRBV5-6 and TRBJ1-2; D is undetermined. The CDR3 consists of 13 residues. Per the germline V gene, CDR1 is SGHDT and CDR2 is YYEEEE. The germline V and J ends were trimmed by 2 bases and 3 bases, with 8 bases remaining between them. The CDR3 coding sequence is TGTGCCAGCAGCTTCTGGCAGGACTATGGCTACACCTTC. Amino acid sequence: CASSFWQDYGYTF.

This clone has only a few counts. The V gene is TRBV25-1, the J gene TRBJ1-4, with 7 bases matching TRBD1. V gave up 2 bases and J gave up 8 bases; unmatched junction bases: 8. Per the germline V gene, CDR1 is MGHDK and CDR2 is SYGVNS. The CDR3 has 15 residues. This chain's CDR3 is CASSEPGQSTEKLFF. As DNA, the CDR3 is TGTGCCAGCAGTGAACCGGGACAGTCAACCGAAAAACTGTTTTTT. The variable domain in full, with the rest retrieved from reference TRBV25-1 and TRBJ1-4, is EADIYQTPRYLVIGTGKKITLECSQTMGHDKMYWYQQDPGMELHLIHYSYGVNSTEKGDLSSESTVSRIRTEHFPLTLESARPSHTSQYLCASSEPGQSTEKLFFGSGTQLSVL.

The genes are TRBV5-1 and TRBJ2-3; 9 bases fit TRBD2. The CDR3 is 14 residues long. Germline V gene sequence: CDR1 SGHRS, CDR2 YFSETQ. J lost 2 bases, V lost 4 bases, and 2 bases had no gene match. The CDR3 reads CASSSGGYTDTQYF. The CDR3 DNA reads as TGCGCCAGCAGCAGCGGGGGGTACACAGATACGCAGTATTTT.

With respect to this clone: The sample holds other DNA sequences that translate to the same CDR3. The rearrangement uses TRBV2 and TRBJ1-5; D is undetermined. The V end was cut by 1 base, the J end by 6 bases, with 7 bases between. The CDR3 runs to 13 residues. CDR1 is SNHLY and CDR2 is FYNNEI in the germline V gene. The CDR3 nucleotides read TGTGCCAGCAGTGAAGATCTGAGTCAGCCCCAGCATTTT. The encoded protein is CASSEDLSQPQHF.

The CDR3: CASSQNWGANEKLFF. CDR3 in DNA: TGTGCCAGCAGCCAAAACTGGGGGGCTAATGAAAAACTGTTTTTT. The rearrangement joins TRBV6-1 to TRBJ1-4; a weak D match, TRBD1 (5 bases). The germline V and J ends were trimmed by 6 bases and 3 bases, with 14 bases remaining between them. Germline V gene sequence: CDR1 MNHNS, CDR2 SASEGT. The length of the CDR3 is 15 residues.

This chain joins TRBV13 and TRBJ2-7; 12 bases are a match to TRBD2. The CDR3 length is 16 residues. Germline CDR1 is PRHDT and CDR2 is FYEKMQ (reference sequence). V shed 1 base, J shed 4 bases, and the junction held 5 bases outside the gene matches. The CDR3 protein is CASSLETSGSSYEQYF. The CDR3 DNA follows: TGTGCCAGCAGCTTAGAGACTAGCGGGAGTTCGTACGAGCAGTACTTC.